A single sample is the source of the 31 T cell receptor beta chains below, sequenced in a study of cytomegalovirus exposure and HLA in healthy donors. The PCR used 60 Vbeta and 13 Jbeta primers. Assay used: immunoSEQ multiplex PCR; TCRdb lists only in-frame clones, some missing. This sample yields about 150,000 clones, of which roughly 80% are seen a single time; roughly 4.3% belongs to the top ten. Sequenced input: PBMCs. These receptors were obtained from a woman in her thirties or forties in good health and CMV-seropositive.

The CDR3 protein is CASSWGGTNEKLFF. CDR3 DNA: TGTGCCAGCAGTTGGGGGGGTACTAATGAAAAACTGTTTTTT. The genes are TRBV28 and TRBJ1-4; D is perhaps TRBD1 (5 bases). V dropped 4 bases and J dropped 2 bases, with 8 bases sitting between them. This CDR3 spans 14 amino acids. The germline V gene encodes CDR1 MDHEN and CDR2 SYDVKM.

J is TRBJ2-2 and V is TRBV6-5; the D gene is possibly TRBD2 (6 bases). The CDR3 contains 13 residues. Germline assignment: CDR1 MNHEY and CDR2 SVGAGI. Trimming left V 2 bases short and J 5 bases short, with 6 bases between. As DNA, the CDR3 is TGTGCCAGCAGTTACGGAGGGACCGGGGAGCTGTTTTTT. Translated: CASSYGGTGELFF.

The CDR3 loop reads CASSQGQNTEAFF. The CDR3 bases are TGTGCCAGCTCACAGGGACAGAACACTGAAGCTTTCTTT. The chain has TRBV18 and TRBJ1-1, with D tentatively TRBD1 (6 bases). The CDR3 runs to 13 residues. V was trimmed by 4 bases and J by 1 base, leaving 7 bases between them. Germline V gene lookup returns CDR1 KGHSH and CDR2 LQKENI.

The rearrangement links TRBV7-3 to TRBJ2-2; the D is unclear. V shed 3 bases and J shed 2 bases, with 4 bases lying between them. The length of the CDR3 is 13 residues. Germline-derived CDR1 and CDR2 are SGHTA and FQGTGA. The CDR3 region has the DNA TGTGCCAGCAGCTTTATAAACACCGGGGAGCTGTTTTTT. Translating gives CASSFINTGELFF.

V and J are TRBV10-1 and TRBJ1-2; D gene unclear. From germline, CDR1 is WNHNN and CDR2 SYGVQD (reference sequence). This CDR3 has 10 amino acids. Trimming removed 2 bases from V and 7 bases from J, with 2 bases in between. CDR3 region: CASSERGYTF. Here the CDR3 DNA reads TGCGCCAGCAGTGAGCGTGGCTACACCTTC.

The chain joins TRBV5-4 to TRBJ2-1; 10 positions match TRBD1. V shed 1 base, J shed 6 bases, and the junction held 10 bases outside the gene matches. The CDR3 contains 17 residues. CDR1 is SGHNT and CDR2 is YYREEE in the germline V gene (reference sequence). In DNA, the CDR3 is TGTGCCAGCAGCTTGCCCTTTTCCGGGACAGGGGTCAATGAGCAGTTCTTC. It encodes CASSLPFSGTGVNEQFF.

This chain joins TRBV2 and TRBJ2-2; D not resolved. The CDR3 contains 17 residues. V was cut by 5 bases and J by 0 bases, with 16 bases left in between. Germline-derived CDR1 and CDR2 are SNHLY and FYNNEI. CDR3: CASSPLQMLANTGELFF. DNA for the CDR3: TGTGCCAGCAGTCCCCTTCAGATGCTAGCGAACACCGGGGAGCTGTTTTTT.

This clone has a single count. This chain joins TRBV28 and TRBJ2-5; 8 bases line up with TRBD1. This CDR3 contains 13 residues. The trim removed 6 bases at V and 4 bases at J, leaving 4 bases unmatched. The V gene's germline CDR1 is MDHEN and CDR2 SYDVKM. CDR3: CASRPGQAETQYF. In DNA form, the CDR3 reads TGTGCCAGCAGACCGGGACAGGCAGAGACCCAGTACTTC.

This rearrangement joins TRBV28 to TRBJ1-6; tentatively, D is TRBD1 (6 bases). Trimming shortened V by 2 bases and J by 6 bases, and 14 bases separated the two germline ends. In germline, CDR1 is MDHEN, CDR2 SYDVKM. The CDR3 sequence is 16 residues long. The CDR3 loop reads CASSLARGLGNSPLHF. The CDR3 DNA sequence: TGTGCCAGCAGTTTAGCCAGGGGACTAGGTAATTCACCCCTCCACTTT.

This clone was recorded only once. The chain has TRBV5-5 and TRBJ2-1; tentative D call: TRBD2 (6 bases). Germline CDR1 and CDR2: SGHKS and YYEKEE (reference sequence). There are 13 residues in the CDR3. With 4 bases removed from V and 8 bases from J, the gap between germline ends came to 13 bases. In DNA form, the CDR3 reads TGTGCCAGCAGCCAAGTGAGGAGGGATGAGCAGTTCTTC. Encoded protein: CASSQVRRDEQFF.

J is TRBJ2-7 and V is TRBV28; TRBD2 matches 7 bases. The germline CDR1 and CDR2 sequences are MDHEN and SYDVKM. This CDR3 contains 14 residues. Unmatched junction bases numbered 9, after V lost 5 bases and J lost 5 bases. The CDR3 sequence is CASSLPGLQNEQYF. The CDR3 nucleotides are TGTGCCAGCAGTCTGCCGGGACTACAAAACGAGCAGTACTTC.

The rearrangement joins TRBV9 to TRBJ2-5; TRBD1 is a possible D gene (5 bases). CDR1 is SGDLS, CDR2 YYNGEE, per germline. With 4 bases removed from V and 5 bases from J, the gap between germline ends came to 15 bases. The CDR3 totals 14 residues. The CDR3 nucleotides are TGTGCCAGCAGCTCAGCTGCAGGGCGGGAGACCCAGTACTTC. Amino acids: CASSSAAGRETQYF. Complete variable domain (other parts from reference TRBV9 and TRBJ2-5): DSGVTQTPKHLITATGQRVTLRCSPRSGDLSVYWYQQSLDQGLQFLIQYYNGEERAKGNILERFSAQQFPDLHSELNLSSLELGDSALYFCASSSAAGRETQYFGPGTRLLVL.

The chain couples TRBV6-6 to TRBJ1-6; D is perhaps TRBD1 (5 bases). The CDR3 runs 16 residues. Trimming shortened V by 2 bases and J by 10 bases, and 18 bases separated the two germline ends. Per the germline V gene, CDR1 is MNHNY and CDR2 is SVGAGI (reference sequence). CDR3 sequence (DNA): TGTGCCAGCAGTTACGATGCAGGGCATTCAGGGTCACCCCTCCACTTT. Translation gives CASSYDAGHSGSPLHF.

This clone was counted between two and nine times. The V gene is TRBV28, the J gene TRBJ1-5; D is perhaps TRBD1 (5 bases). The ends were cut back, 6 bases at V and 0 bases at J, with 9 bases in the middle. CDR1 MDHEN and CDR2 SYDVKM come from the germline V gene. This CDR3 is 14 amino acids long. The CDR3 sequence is CASSPDSSNQPQHF. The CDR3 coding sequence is TGTGCCAGCAGCCCCGACAGTAGCAATCAGCCCCAGCATTTT.

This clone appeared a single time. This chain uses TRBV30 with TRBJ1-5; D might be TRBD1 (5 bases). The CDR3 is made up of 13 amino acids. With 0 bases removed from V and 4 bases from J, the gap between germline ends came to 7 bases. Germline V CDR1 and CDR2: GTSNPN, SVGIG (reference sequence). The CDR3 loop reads CAWSVDRNQPQHF. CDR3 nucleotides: TGTGCCTGGAGTGTCGACAGAAATCAGCCCCAGCATTTT.

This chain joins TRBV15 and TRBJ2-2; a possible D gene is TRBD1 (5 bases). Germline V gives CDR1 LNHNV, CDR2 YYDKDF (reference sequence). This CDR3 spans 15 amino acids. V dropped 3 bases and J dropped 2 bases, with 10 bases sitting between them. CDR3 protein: CATSSDTGNTGELFF. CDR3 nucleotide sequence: TGTGCCACCAGCAGCGATACAGGAAACACCGGGGAGCTGTTTTTT.

CDR3: CASSGRQGIWNSPLHF. CDR3 coding DNA: TGTGCCAGCAGTGGGAGACAGGGGATCTGGAATTCACCCCTCCACTTT. This chain connects TRBV6-1 to TRBJ1-6; 8 bases fit TRBD1. Trimming at V came to 4 bases and at J to 7 bases, leaving 9 bases not matched to a gene. CDR1 is MNHNS, CDR2 SASEGT, per germline. The CDR3 spans 16 residues.

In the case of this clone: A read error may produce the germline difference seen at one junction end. The CDR3 DNA reads as TGTGCCAGCTTACCATGGTCTAGGGGGTACACAGATACGCAGTATTTT. Its translation is CASLPWSRGYTDTQYF. This chain uses TRBV18 with TRBJ2-3, with D perhaps TRBD1 (6 bases). Germline V CDR1 and CDR2: KGHSH, LQKENI. The CDR3 consists of 16 residues.

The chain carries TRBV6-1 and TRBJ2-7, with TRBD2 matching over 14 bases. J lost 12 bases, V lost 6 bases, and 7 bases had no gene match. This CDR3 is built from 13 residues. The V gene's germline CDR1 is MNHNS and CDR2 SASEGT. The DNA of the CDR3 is TGTGCCAGCAGGACGGGACTAGCGGGAGATCTGTACTTC. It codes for CASRTGLAGDLYF.

For the CDR3, the DNA is TGCGCCAGCAGCTCTTCGGGGGGGGACACTGAAGCTTTCTTT. Translated: CASSSSGGDTEAFF. This chain joins TRBV5-1 and TRBJ1-1, with D possibly being TRBD1 (5 bases). CDR1 and CDR2 (germline): SGHRS, YFSETQ. This CDR3 region has 14 residues. Trimming pared 3 bases from V and 3 bases from J, leaving 12 bases between.

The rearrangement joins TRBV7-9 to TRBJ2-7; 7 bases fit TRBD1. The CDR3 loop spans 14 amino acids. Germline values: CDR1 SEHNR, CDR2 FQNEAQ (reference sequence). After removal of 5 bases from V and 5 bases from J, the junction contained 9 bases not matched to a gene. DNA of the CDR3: TGTGCCAGCAGCCTCCAGGGGGTTGGGGACGAGCAGTACTTC. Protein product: CASSLQGVGDEQYF.

CDR3 residues: CASSLEGLSYYGYTF. In nucleotides, the CDR3 is TGTGCCAGCAGCTTGGAGGGACTCAGCTACTATGGCTACACCTTC. The V gene is TRBV5-8, the J gene TRBJ1-2, with D possibly matching TRBD1 (5 bases). This CDR3 has 15 amino acids. Trimming shortened V by 0 bases and J by 3 bases, and 12 bases separated the two germline ends. Germline-derived CDR1 and CDR2 are SGHTS and YDEGEE.

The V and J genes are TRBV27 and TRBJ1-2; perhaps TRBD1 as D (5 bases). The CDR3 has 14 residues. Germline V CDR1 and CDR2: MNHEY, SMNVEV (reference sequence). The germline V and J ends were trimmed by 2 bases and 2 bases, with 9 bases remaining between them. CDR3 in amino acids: CASSLTPGNYGYTF. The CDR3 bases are TGTGCCAGCAGTTTAACACCAGGGAACTATGGCTACACCTTC.

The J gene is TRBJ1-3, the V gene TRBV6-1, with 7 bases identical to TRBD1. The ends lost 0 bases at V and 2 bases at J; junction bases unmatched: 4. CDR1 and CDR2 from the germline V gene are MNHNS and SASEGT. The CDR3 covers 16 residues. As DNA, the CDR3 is TGTGCCAGCAGTGAAGCGGGCGGACAGGCTGGAAACACCATATATTTT. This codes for CASSEAGGQAGNTIYF.

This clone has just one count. CDR3 bases: TGTGCCTGGAGGGTTCGGGGAACGGTTGAGCAGTTCTTC. Its translation is CAWRVRGTVEQFF. This chain uses TRBV30 with TRBJ2-1, with a tentative D call TRBD2 (5 bases). Trimming took 3 bases from V and 9 from J, leaving 15 bases between them. This CDR3 is 13 amino acids long. CDR1 is GTSNPN, CDR2 SVGIG, per germline (reference sequence).

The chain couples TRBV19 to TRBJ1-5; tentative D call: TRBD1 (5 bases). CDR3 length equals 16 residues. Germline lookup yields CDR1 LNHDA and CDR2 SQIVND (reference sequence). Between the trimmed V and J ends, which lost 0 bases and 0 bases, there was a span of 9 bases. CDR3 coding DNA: TGTGCCAGTAGTATAGATGACAGTTATAGCAATCAGCCCCAGCATTTT. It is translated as CASSIDDSYSNQPQHF.

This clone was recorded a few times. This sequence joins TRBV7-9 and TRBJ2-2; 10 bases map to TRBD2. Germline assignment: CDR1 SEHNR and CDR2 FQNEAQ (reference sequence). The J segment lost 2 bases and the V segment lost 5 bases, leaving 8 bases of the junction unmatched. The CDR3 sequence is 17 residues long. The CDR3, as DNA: TGTGCCAGCAGCCGGCCCTCTAGCGGGGGTAACACCGGGGAGCTGTTTTTT. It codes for CASSRPSSGGNTGELFF.

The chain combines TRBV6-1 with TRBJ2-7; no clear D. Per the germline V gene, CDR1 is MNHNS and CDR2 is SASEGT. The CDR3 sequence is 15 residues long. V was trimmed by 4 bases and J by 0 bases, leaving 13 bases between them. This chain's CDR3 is CASSGGTLYSYEQYF. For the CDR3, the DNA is TGTGCCAGCAGTGGAGGAACCCTCTACTCCTACGAGCAGTACTTC.

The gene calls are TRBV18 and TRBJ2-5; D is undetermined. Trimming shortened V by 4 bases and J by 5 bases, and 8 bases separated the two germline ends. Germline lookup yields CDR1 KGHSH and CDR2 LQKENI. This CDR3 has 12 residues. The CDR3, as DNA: TGTGCCAGCTCACTGGTCGGGGAGACCCAGTACTTC. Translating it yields CASSLVGETQYF. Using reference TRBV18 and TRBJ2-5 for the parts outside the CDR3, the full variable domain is NAGVMQNPRHLVRRRGQEARLRCSPMKGHSHVYWYRQLPEEGLKFMVYLQKENIIDESGMPKERFSAEFPKEGPSILRIQQVVRGDSAAYFCASSLVGETQYFGPGTRLLVL.

The DNA of the CDR3 is TGTGCCAGCAGCTTGACTCCCCCTCAAGACACAGATACGCAGTATTTT. Encoded protein: CASSLTPPQDTDTQYF. The V and J genes are TRBV7-6 and TRBJ2-3; D call uncertain. V was trimmed by 3 bases and J by 2 bases, leaving 15 bases between them. Germline CDR1 and CDR2: SGHVS and FNYEAQ. This CDR3 spans 16 amino acids. Based on the CDR3 plus reference TRBV7-6 and TRBJ2-3, the full variable domain is GAGVSQSPRYKVTKRGQDVALRCDPISGHVSLYWYRQALGQGPEFLTYFNYEAQQDKSGLPNDRFSAERPEGSISTLTIQRTEQRDSAMYRCASSLTPPQDTDTQYFGPGTRLTVL.

The chain's CDR3 is CASSYVGLAYNEQFF. The CDR3, as DNA: TGTGCCAGCAGTTACGTTGGACTCGCCTACAATGAGCAGTTCTTC. The chain joins TRBV27 to TRBJ2-1; possible D gene TRBD2, 5 bases. The germline gives CDR1 MNHEY, CDR2 SMNVEV (reference sequence). The CDR3 is made up of 15 amino acids. V was trimmed by 4 bases and J by 2 bases, leaving 12 bases between them.